These 13 T cell receptor beta chains share one sample of origin, sequenced in a study of blood T cell repertoires in COVID-19. Assay: immunoSEQ multiplex PCR; the TCRdb copy retains only in-frame clones and omits some. This table has about 300,000 clones, around nine tenths appearing once. The sequencing input was peripheral blood. The receptor set was obtained from an older man with acute or convalescent COVID-19.

Turning to this clone: Other DNA sequences in the same sample also yield this CDR3. V is TRBV11-2 and J is TRBJ1-1, with 8 bases fitting TRBD1. Germline assignment: CDR1 SGHAT and CDR2 FQNNGV. The junction had 3 bases not matched to a gene; V was cut back by 5 bases and J by 1 base. The CDR3 has 14 residues. CDR3 in DNA: TGTGCCAGCAGCCTGGGACAGGCGAACACTGAAGCTTTCTTT. Its protein product is CASSLGQANTEAFF.

The rearrangement links TRBV6-2 or TRBV6-3 to TRBJ2-5, with 13 bases fitting TRBD2. In germline, CDR1 is MNHEY, CDR2 SVGEGT. V was clipped by 6 bases and J by 5 bases; unmatched bases: 6. The CDR3 has 15 amino acids. This CDR3 is CASSRLAGGAETQYF. Written as DNA, the CDR3 is TGTGCCAGCAGCCGACTAGCGGGGGGCGCTGAGACCCAGTACTTC.

The chain joins TRBV6-5 to TRBJ1-5, with a tentative D call TRBD1 (5 bases). The germline gives CDR1 MNHEY, CDR2 SVGAGI. Trimming cost V 4 bases and J 0 bases, with 13 bases left between them. The CDR3 is 16 amino acids. DNA of the CDR3: TGTGCCAGCAGTTCTGACAGCCCGTATAGCAATCAGCCCCAGCATTTT. It yields the protein CASSSDSPYSNQPQHF.

The V call is TRBV7-2, the J call TRBJ2-1; TRBD2 matches 7 bases. CDR1 and CDR2 from the germline V gene are SGHTA and FQGNSA. J was trimmed by 0 bases and V by 5 bases; bases with no gene match: 4. CDR3 length: 15 amino acids. The CDR3 nucleotides read TGTGCCAGCAGCCCCCCGGGGGGCTCCTACAATGAGCAGTTCTTC. Translating gives CASSPPGGSYNEQFF.

V gene TRBV3-1 (or the pseudogene TRBV3-2) combines with J gene TRBJ2-1, with 15 bases lining up with TRBD2. This CDR3 has 15 amino acids. Germline lookup yields CDR1 LGHDT and CDR2 YNNKEL (reference sequence). V gave up 4 bases and J gave up 10 bases; unmatched junction bases: 5. In nucleotides, the CDR3 is TGTGCCAGCAGCCCTTCCGGGACTAGCGGGAGGGAGCAGTTCTTC. It yields the protein CASSPSGTSGREQFF.

The sample holds a few counts of this clone. The chain is built from TRBV5-6 and TRBJ2-2; 10 nucleotides agree with TRBD1. With V trimmed by 4 bases and J by 4 bases, 7 bases remained unmatched. The CDR3 is made up of 16 amino acids. The germline gives CDR1 SGHDT, CDR2 YYEEEE. CDR3 coding DNA: TGTGCCAGCAGCCAGGGGACAGGGGCGACCACCGGGGAGCTGTTTTTT. This translates into CASSQGTGATTGELFF. Full variable domain (remainder filled in from reference TRBV5-6 and TRBJ2-2): DAGVTQSPTHLIKTRGQQVTLRCSPKSGHDTVSWYQQALGQGPQFIFQYYEEEERQRGNFPDRFSGHQFPNYSSELNVNALLLGDSALYLCASSQGTGATTGELFFGEGSRLTVL.

The V gene is TRBV12-3 or TRBV12-4, the J gene TRBJ1-3, with D unclear. With 3 bases removed from V and 4 bases from J, the gap between germline ends came to 7 bases. This CDR3 spans 13 amino acids. The CDR3 reads CASSFRRGNTIYF. The DNA of the CDR3 is TGTGCCAGCAGTTTTAGGAGGGGAAACACCATATATTTT.

The chain has TRBV18 and TRBJ2-3; D possibly corresponds to TRBD1 (5 bases). V dropped 8 bases and J dropped 6 bases, with 12 bases sitting between them. The CDR3 has 12 residues. Looked up from germline, CDR1 is KGHSH and CDR2 is LQKENI. CDR3 region: CASTQGSDTQYF. Here the CDR3 DNA reads TGTGCCAGCACTCAGGGCTCCGATACGCAGTATTTT.

V gene TRBV6-1 combines with J gene TRBJ2-7, with 8 bases identical to TRBD1. J gave up 4 bases and V 3 bases, and 5 bases lay outside the gene matches. The CDR3 contains 14 residues. Germline V gives CDR1 MNHNS, CDR2 SASEGT. The CDR3 loop reads CASSELDRVYEQYF. The CDR3 DNA sequence: TGTGCCAGCAGTGAGCTGGACAGGGTGTACGAGCAGTACTTC.

This clone was counted a few times. The V call is TRBV13, the J call TRBJ2-2, with 7 bases lining up with TRBD2. With 0 bases clipped from V and 5 bases from J, the junction kept 6 bases outside the gene matches. CDR3 length equals 16 residues. Germline V lookup: CDR1 PRHDT, CDR2 FYEKMQ (reference sequence). The CDR3 spells CASSLGLARETGELFF. The DNA for the CDR3 is TGTGCCAGCAGCTTAGGACTAGCGAGAGAAACCGGGGAGCTGTTTTTT.

V and J are TRBV5-1 and TRBJ2-3; D may be TRBD2 (6 bases). Trimming cost V 3 bases and J 5 bases, with 13 bases left between them. The germline gives CDR1 SGHRS, CDR2 YFSETQ. This CDR3 comprises 14 residues. CDR3 loop: CASSSAGGLDTQYF. CDR3 DNA sequence: TGCGCCAGCAGCTCGGCTGGGGGGTTAGATACGCAGTATTTT.

This chain uses TRBV5-6 with TRBJ1-6; D not certain. Per the germline V gene, CDR1 is SGHDT and CDR2 is YYEEEE. The CDR3 is 12 amino acids. Trimming shortened V by 3 bases and J by 9 bases, and 7 bases separated the two germline ends. The CDR3 protein is CASSYGFSPLHF. In nucleotides, the CDR3 is TGTGCCAGCAGCTACGGGTTTTCACCCCTCCACTTT.

This sequence joins TRBV28 and TRBJ1-1; D gene ambiguous. The CDR3 consists of 17 residues. Per germline, CDR1 MDHEN and CDR2 SYDVKM. The germline V and J ends were trimmed by 3 bases and 5 bases, with 22 bases remaining between them. CDR3 sequence reads: CASSFVREGLEVTEAFF. Written as DNA, the CDR3 is TGTGCCAGCAGTTTCGTCAGAGAGGGTCTCGAGGTTACTGAAGCTTTCTTT.